Below, 30 T cell receptor beta chains from the same sample are listed, as sequenced in a study of blood T cell repertoires in COVID-19. Sequenced by immunoSEQ multiplex PCR; TCRdb stores in-frame clones only, minus some. The table lists about 120,000 clones, about 83% of them singletons. Sequenced sample: peripheral blood. Receptors originate from a man in his 70s with acute or convalescent COVID-19.

This chain connects TRBV7-9 to TRBJ2-7; D not resolved. This CDR3 is built from 12 residues. Germline CDR1 and CDR2: SEHNR and FQNEAQ (reference sequence). Trimming removed 1 base at V and 9 bases at J, with 10 bases between. CDR3 nucleotides: TGTGCCAGCAGCTTAGAGTCGAGAAGGCAGTACTTC. Translated: CASSLESRRQYF.

The V gene is TRBV5-1, the J gene TRBJ2-4, with 9 bases matching TRBD1. The CDR3 has 14 residues. Germline CDR1 is SGHRS and CDR2 is YFSETQ. Unmatched junction bases numbered 5, after V lost 2 bases and J lost 8 bases. DNA of the CDR3: TGCGCCAGCAGCTTTGGACAGGGGAGAGACATTCAGTACTTC. It codes for CASSFGQGRDIQYF.

The gene calls are TRBV7-9 and TRBJ2-3; 13 bases agree with TRBD2. Germline lookup yields CDR1 SEHNR and CDR2 FQNEAQ (reference sequence). The CDR3 is 15 residues long. Germline trimming cut 5 bases from V and 8 bases from J; bases unmatched to any gene: 7. This CDR3 reads CASSLRTSGSITQYF. CDR3 nucleotides: TGTGCCAGCAGCCTCCGGACTAGCGGGAGTATTACGCAGTATTTT.

This clone has only a few counts. The rearrangement uses TRBV5-8 and TRBJ2-3; D ambiguous. This CDR3 comprises 14 residues. Trimming cost V 1 base and J 0 bases, with 6 bases left between them. The germline gives CDR1 SGHTS, CDR2 YDEGEE. The CDR3 nucleotides read TGTGCCAGCAGCTTGATCAGGAGCACAGATACGCAGTATTTT. This gives the protein CASSLIRSTDTQYF.

The J gene is TRBJ1-5, the V gene TRBV19; 7 bases line up with TRBD1. The CDR3 has 17 residues. With 6 bases clipped from V and 0 bases from J, the junction kept 11 bases outside the gene matches. Looked up from germline, CDR1 is LNHDA and CDR2 is SQIVND (reference sequence). CDR3 protein: CASRSRDSQNSNQPQHF. The DNA for the CDR3 is TGTGCCAGTAGGTCCCGGGACAGCCAAAATAGCAATCAGCCCCAGCATTTT.

This rearrangement joins TRBV3-1 (or the pseudogene TRBV3-2) to TRBJ1-2; the D gene is possibly TRBD1 (5 bases). The CDR3 has 13 amino acids. Trimming removed 4 bases at V and 0 bases at J, with 6 bases between. Germline-derived CDR1 and CDR2 are LGHDT and YNNKEL (reference sequence). CDR3: CASSLTANYGYTF. CDR3 nucleotides: TGTGCCAGCAGCCTGACAGCTAACTATGGCTACACCTTC.

V gene TRBV5-4 combines with J gene TRBJ2-5; 10 bases fit TRBD1. Germline CDR1 is SGHNT and CDR2 is YYREEE (reference sequence). The V and J ends lost 4 bases and 4 bases, in that order; junction bases with no gene match: 13. This CDR3 region has 17 residues. CDR3 sequence: CASSGDRGGVDRETQYF. The DNA for the CDR3 is TGTGCCAGCAGCGGGGACAGGGGCGGGGTGGACAGAGAGACCCAGTACTTC.

The genes are TRBV4-3 and TRBJ1-3; D is uncertain. There are 16 residues in the CDR3. Trimming cost V 5 bases and J 0 bases, with 14 bases left between them. Germline CDR1 and CDR2: LGHNA and YSLEER. The CDR3 nucleotides are TGCGCCAGCAGCTACGACCAGGTCAGCTCTGGAAACACCATATATTTT. It encodes CASSYDQVSSGNTIYF.

The rearrangement links TRBV7-2 to TRBJ1-5; D is perhaps TRBD1 (5 bases). The CDR3 consists of 13 residues. Germline V gene lookup returns CDR1 SGHTA and CDR2 FQGNSA. V dropped 1 base and J dropped 7 bases, with 8 bases sitting between them. Here the CDR3 DNA reads TGTGCCAGCAGCTTAGGAGACAGACAGCCCCAGCATTTT. As protein: CASSLGDRQPQHF.

This rearrangement joins TRBV14 to TRBJ2-5; TRBD1 might be the D (5 bases). Germline assignment: CDR1 SGHDN and CDR2 FVKESK. The ends were cut back, 0 bases at V and 3 bases at J, with 8 bases in the middle. CDR3 size: 14 residues. The CDR3 nucleotides read TGTGCCAGCAGCCAAGACCCAGGGAAAGAGACCCAGTACTTC. This sequence encodes CASSQDPGKETQYF.

This clone was seen more than once but under ten times. J is TRBJ2-1 and V is TRBV9; D may be TRBD2 (5 bases). CDR1 and CDR2 (germline): SGDLS, YYNGEE. This CDR3 contains 13 residues. The V end lost 1 base, the J end lost 9 bases, and 11 bases lay between the germline ends. For the CDR3, the DNA is TGTGCCAGCAGCGTACCGGGAAACCCTGAGCAGTTCTTC. Amino acids: CASSVPGNPEQFF.

The table lists this clone with a few counts. The J gene is TRBJ2-3, the V gene TRBV29-1; TRBD1 aligns across 7 bases. Germline CDR1 is SQVTM and CDR2 is ANQGSEA. The CDR3 totals 13 residues. Trimming cost V 3 bases and J 1 base; bases outside gene matches: 1. CDR3 nucleotides: TGCAGCGTTGACCAGGGGGGCACAGATACGCAGTATTTT. It is translated as CSVDQGGTDTQYF.

This rearrangement joins TRBV7-9 to TRBJ1-1; no firm D call. The CDR3 spans 11 residues. The V end lost 5 bases, the J end lost 5 bases, and 6 bases lay between the germline ends. CDR1 SEHNR and CDR2 FQNEAQ come from the germline V gene (reference sequence). This CDR3 reads CASSPGTEAFF. The CDR3 nucleotides read TGTGCCAGCAGCCCCGGTACTGAAGCTTTCTTT.

The rearrangement uses TRBV27 and TRBJ2-7; D might be TRBD1 (6 bases). The V and J ends lost 5 bases and 2 bases respectively, with 22 bases between them. Germline CDR1 and CDR2: MNHEY and SMNVEV (reference sequence). This CDR3 region has 17 residues. The CDR3 DNA reads as TGTGCCAGCAGTCTAAGGGACACAGGAATCCCTCCCTACGAGCAGTACTTC. Translated, it gives CASSLRDTGIPPYEQYF.

This chain connects TRBV3-1 (or the pseudogene TRBV3-2) to TRBJ2-3, with 7 bases fitting TRBD2. From germline, CDR1 is LGHDT and CDR2 YNNKEL (reference sequence). The J segment lost 2 bases and the V segment lost 1 base, leaving 9 bases of the junction unmatched. CDR3 length equals 17 residues. CDR3: CASSQVTGAGVTDTQYF. DNA for the CDR3: TGTGCCAGCAGCCAAGTCACTGGGGCGGGGGTCACAGATACGCAGTATTTT.

V is TRBV6-2 or TRBV6-3 and J is TRBJ1-5; maybe TRBD1 (6 bases). This CDR3 has 17 amino acids. Trimming pared 2 bases from V and 3 bases from J, leaving 17 bases between. Germline CDR1 and CDR2: MNHEY and SVGEGT. CDR3 sequence: CASSYKRDNFINQPQHF. CDR3 DNA: TGTGCCAGCAGTTACAAACGGGACAACTTTATCAATCAGCCCCAGCATTTT.

The chain joins TRBV2 to TRBJ2-7, with D possibly being TRBD1 (5 bases). The V gene lost 5 bases and the J gene lost 6 bases, with 11 bases spanning the gap. From germline, CDR1 is SNHLY and CDR2 FYNNEI. The CDR3 spans 12 residues. The chain's CDR3 is CASSQYRIEQYF. The CDR3 DNA is TGTGCCAGCAGTCAGTACAGGATCGAGCAGTACTTC. Complete variable domain (other parts from reference TRBV2 and TRBJ2-7): EPEVTQTPSHQVTQMGQEVILRCVPISNHLYFYWYRQILGQKVEFLVSFYNNEISEKSEIFDDQFSVERPDGSNFTLKIRSTKLEDSAMYFCASSQYRIEQYFGPGTRLTVT.

The rearrangement joins TRBV20-1 to TRBJ2-3, with TRBD2 matching 13 bases. Germline CDR1 reads DFQATT; CDR2 reads SNEGSKA (reference sequence). The CDR3 runs to 16 residues. V shed 3 bases and J 0 bases; nucleotides not matched to a gene: 3. CDR3 in DNA: TGCAGTGCTAGTGGGACTAGCGGGGAAAGCACAGATACGCAGTATTTT. This codes for CSASGTSGESTDTQYF.

The genes are TRBV5-1 and TRBJ2-3; TRBD2 aligns across 7 bases. The CDR3 length is 16 residues. The germline V gene encodes CDR1 SGHRS and CDR2 YFSETQ. J lost 4 bases, V lost 3 bases, and 11 bases had no gene match. The CDR3 nucleotides read TGCGCCAGCAGCTCCGACGGCGGGAGAGTCGCAGATACGCAGTATTTT. It codes for CASSSDGGRVADTQYF.

The rearrangement links TRBV30 to TRBJ2-3; D unclear. Germline V gene sequence: CDR1 GTSNPN, CDR2 SVGIG (reference sequence). CDR3 length: 13 residues. V was pared by 0 bases and J by 5 bases, with 9 bases between. CDR3 sequence reads: CAWSVGIQDTQYF. The CDR3 region has the DNA TGTGCCTGGAGTGTTGGCATACAAGATACGCAGTATTTT. Together with reference TRBV30 and TRBJ2-3, the CDR3 gives the full variable domain: SQTIHQWPATLVQPVGSPLSLECTVEGTSNPNLYWYRQAAGRGLQLLFYSVGIGQISSEVPQNLSASRPQDRQFILSSKKLLLSDSGFYLCAWSVGIQDTQYFGPGTRLTVL.

This chain uses TRBV9 with TRBJ1-2, with TRBD1 identical over 9 bases. After removal of 0 bases from V and 0 bases from J, the junction contained 6 bases not matched to a gene. This CDR3 contains 17 residues. Germline V gene data show CDR1 as SGDLS and CDR2 as YYNGEE. CDR3 sequence: CASSVGGGDRANYGYTF. The DNA for the CDR3 is TGTGCCAGCAGCGTAGGGGGAGGGGACAGGGCTAACTATGGCTACACCTTC.

The J gene is TRBJ2-2, the V gene TRBV5-4; TRBD2 matches 10 bases. The germline CDR1 and CDR2 sequences are SGHNT and YYREEE (reference sequence). J was trimmed by 3 bases and V by 5 bases; bases with no gene match: 7. This CDR3 region has 16 residues. CDR3 protein: CASRSLAGGYTGELFF. CDR3 DNA sequence: TGTGCCAGCAGGTCTTTAGCGGGGGGTTACACCGGGGAGCTGTTTTTT.

The V gene is TRBV29-1, the J gene TRBJ2-1, with 8 bases matching TRBD2. CDR3 length: 13 residues. Germline CDR1 SQVTM, CDR2 ANQGSEA. V was pared by 4 bases and J by 6 bases, with 5 bases of the junction left unmatched. The CDR3 DNA is TGCAGCGTTGGAGGGACTAGTTTCAATGAGCAGTTCTTC. Its translation: CSVGGTSFNEQFF.

This rearrangement joins TRBV3-1 (or the pseudogene TRBV3-2) to TRBJ2-2; TRBD2 matches at 8 bases. Germline V CDR1 and CDR2: LGHDT, YNNKEL (reference sequence). V lost 4 bases to trimming and J lost 5 bases; unmatched junction nucleotides: 9. The CDR3 is made up of 16 amino acids. The CDR3: CASSLPGTSSTGELFF. The CDR3 DNA is TGTGCCAGCAGCCTTCCCGGGACTAGTTCGACCGGGGAGCTGTTTTTT.

The rearrangement uses TRBV19 and TRBJ2-7; tentative D call: TRBD1 (5 bases). This CDR3 comprises 14 residues. V lost 2 bases to trimming and J lost 6 bases, with 14 bases between them. The germline gives CDR1 LNHDA, CDR2 SQIVND (reference sequence). The CDR3 nucleotides are TGTGCCAGTAGTATAATTTTACAGCAGGGCGAGCAGTACTTC. It is translated as CASSIILQQGEQYF.

The chain joins TRBV27 to TRBJ2-7, with 8 nucleotides matching TRBD1. This CDR3 is built from 14 residues. From germline, CDR1 is MNHEY and CDR2 SMNVEV (reference sequence). Trimming cost V 5 bases and J 3 bases; bases outside gene matches: 6. The CDR3 DNA follows: TGTGCCAGCAGTAAAGGACAGGGTCTCTACGAGCAGTACTTC. Translating gives CASSKGQGLYEQYF.

This chain uses TRBV13 with TRBJ2-5, with D possibly being TRBD1 (5 bases). CDR3 length equals 15 residues. Germline V CDR1 and CDR2: PRHDT, FYEKMQ (reference sequence). The ends were cut back, 9 bases at V and 5 bases at J, with 22 bases in the middle. Here the CDR3 DNA reads TGTGCCAGTAGTCGATTCACGCCAGGGTTCGAGACCCAGTACTTC. Encoded protein: CASSRFTPGFETQYF.

CDR3 loop: CASTTGPSYEQYF. CDR3 sequence (DNA): TGTGCCTCTACGACAGGACCCTCCTACGAGCAGTACTTC. The V call is TRBV30, the J call TRBJ2-7, with D tentatively TRBD1 (6 bases). The length of the CDR3 is 13 residues. Germline CDR1 reads GTSNPN; CDR2 reads SVGIG (reference sequence). The germline V and J ends were trimmed by 7 bases and 0 bases, with 13 bases remaining between them.

The chain carries TRBV7-9 and TRBJ2-1; 11 positions agree with TRBD1. This CDR3 contains 15 residues. V lost 5 bases, J lost 4 bases, and 4 bases stayed unmatched. CDR1 and CDR2 from the germline V gene are SEHNR and FQNEAQ (reference sequence). The CDR3 nucleotides are TGTGCCAGCAGCCCCCGGGACAGGGGGTACAATGAGCAGTTCTTC. It codes for CASSPRDRGYNEQFF.

The chain uses TRBV19 and TRBJ2-5; possible D gene TRBD1, 6 bases. The CDR3 has 14 amino acids. The V end lost 5 bases, the J end lost 4 bases, and 14 bases lay between the germline ends. The germline CDR1 and CDR2 sequences are LNHDA and SQIVND (reference sequence). The CDR3 sequence: CASSPWGQRETQYF. DNA of the CDR3: TGTGCCAGTAGTCCGTGGGGGCAACGAGAGACCCAGTACTTC.